This is a list of T cell receptor beta chains from one sample in a study of cytomegalovirus exposure and HLA in healthy donors. TCRdb keeps only in-frame clones here, not all; method: immunoSEQ multiplex PCR. The sample comprises some 190,000 clones, roughly four fifths of which are singletons, and around 1.6% rests with the top ten. The sequencing input was PBMCs. These receptors all come from a man younger than 35 in good health and CMV-seronegative. Both conserved end residues are part of each CDR3. Each record gives: V gene, J gene, clone size, D gene, CDR3 DNA, CDR3 protein. The D gene is left open where the match is weak. Part of the rows lack a size; the others show once, few, many or a class for expanded clones.

TRBV7-6	TRBJ2-6	NA	NA	TGTGCCAGCAGCCCCGTGGGGGCCTCTGGGGCCAACGTCCTGACTTTC	CASSPVGASGANVLTF
TRBV9	TRBJ2-5	NA	TRBD1	TGTGCCAGCAGCGTGTCGGGACAGTTGGAGACCCAGTACTTC	CASSVSGQLETQYF
TRBV19	TRBJ1-5	NA	NA	TGTGCCAGTAGCCGGGACATAAATCAGCCCCAGCATTTT	CASSRDINQPQHF
TRBV7-2	TRBJ2-1	NA	NA	TGTGCCAGCAGCTTAGAGAGGAGGTCCTACAATGAGCAGTTCTTC	CASSLERRSYNEQFF
TRBV20-1	TRBJ2-5	NA	NA	TGCAGTGCTTCCCTAGAGACCCAGTACTTC	CSASLETQYF
TRBV27	TRBJ2-1	NA	TRBD2	TGTGCCAGCAGTTCCTACAAGCTCGGGACTAGCGGGAAGTACAATGAGCAGTTCTTC	CASSSYKLGTSGKYNEQFF
TRBV30	TRBJ2-2	NA	NA	TGTGCCTGGGGGGGCGTCACCGGGGAGCTGTTTTTT	CAWGGVTGELFF
TRBV5-4	TRBJ2-5	NA	NA	TGTGCCAGCAGCTTGCTAGGAGGAGAGACCCAGTACTTC	CASSLLGGETQYF
TRBV6-5	TRBJ2-5	NA	NA	TGTGCCAGCGGCCGCGGGCAAGAGACCCAGTACTTC	CASGRGQETQYF
TRBV6-6	TRBJ1-2	NA	TRBD1	TGTGCCAGCAGTTACTTCCGGGACAGGGCTTCCTATGGCTACACCTTC	CASSYFRDRASYGYTF
TRBV7-9	TRBJ1-4	NA	TRBD1	TGTGCCAGCAGCTTAATACAGGGGGAAAAACTGTTTTTT	CASSLIQGEKLFF
TRBV6-5	TRBJ1-2	NA	NA	TGTGCCAGCAGGCTCCGGGACACAGATGGCTACACCTTC	CASRLRDTDGYTF
TRBV9	TRBJ1-1	NA	NA	TGTGCCAGCAGCGTAGCTAACGAGAACACTGAAGCTTTCTTT	CASSVANENTEAFF
TRBV4-1	TRBJ2-2	NA	NA	TGCGCCAGCAGCCTCTTCGGGACTCCCAACACCGGGGAGCTGTTTTTT	CASSLFGTPNTGELFF
TRBV19	TRBJ1-1	few	NA	TGTGCCAGTAGTTTGAGGGCAGGGAGGTTCGACACTGAAGCTTTCTTT	CASSLRAGRFDTEAFF
TRBV28	TRBJ1-2	NA	NA	TGTACCAGCAGTGGCAGGGGCAAGGGGGACTATGGCTACACCTTC	CTSSGRGKGDYGYTF
TRBV10-3	TRBJ1-1	NA	NA	TGTGCCATCAGTGATGGGGGGGCCATGAACACTGAAGCTTTCTTT	CAISDGGAMNTEAFF
TRBV19	TRBJ1-2	NA	TRBD1	TGTGCCAGTAGTAGCAGGGACAGGAGCTATGGCTACACCTTC	CASSSRDRSYGYTF
TRBV7-8	TRBJ1-6	NA	TRBD1	TGTGCCAGCAGCTTAGCAGGGGACAGCTCCTATAATTCACCCCTCCACTTT	CASSLAGDSSYNSPLHF
TRBV7-3	TRBJ1-6	NA	NA	TGTGCCAGCAGCTTAACCAGGGGACATTCACCCCTCCACTTT	CASSLTRGHSPLHF
TRBV27	TRBJ1-4	NA	NA	TGTGCCAGCAGTTTCCCCGGGTCGCAACTGTTTTTT	CASSFPGSQLFF
TRBV10-1	TRBJ2-7	once	TRBD2	TGCGCCAGCAGTGACCCGGGACTAGCTGGGAAGTACTTC	CASSDPGLAGKYF
TRBV5-1	TRBJ2-5	NA	NA	TGCGCCAGCAGCGTACAGCCCCAAGGGGCCCAGTACTTC	CASSVQPQGAQYF
TRBV5-1	TRBJ2-7	NA	TRBD1	TGCGCCAGCAGCCCCGGACAGGGTCGTGTCTACGAGCAGTACTTC	CASSPGQGRVYEQYF
TRBV4-2	TRBJ2-7	NA	NA	TGTGCCAGCAGCCAAGAAGTTGGGCTCGCGTTCTCCTACGAGCAGTACTTC	CASSQEVGLAFSYEQYF
TRBV18	TRBJ1-1	NA	NA	TGTGCCAGCTCATCTAGCGGGGGAACTGAAGCTTTCTTT	CASSSSGGTEAFF
TRBV18	TRBJ2-1	NA	TRBD2	TGTGCCAGCTCAAGGACTAGCGGGGGGGACAATGAGCAGTTCTTC	CASSRTSGGDNEQFF
TRBV27	TRBJ1-2	NA	TRBD1	TGTGCCACATGGACAGGGAATGGCTACACCTTC	CATWTGNGYTF
TRBV5-6	TRBJ2-2	NA	TRBD2	TGTGCCAGCAGCTTGTTGCGGGGGGTGAACACCGGGGAGCTGTTTTTT	CASSLLRGVNTGELFF
TRBV28	TRBJ2-1	NA	TRBD2	TGTGCCAGCAGGACCGGACTAGCGGGAGGTTTCAATGAGCAGTTCTTC	CASRTGLAGGFNEQFF
TRBV21-1	TRBJ1-4	NA	NA	TGTGCCAGCAGGGTAATAGGACAGCCCCTGCCGATGAATGAAAAACTGTTTTTT	CASRVIGQPLPMNEKLFF
TRBV7-9	TRBJ1-1	few	NA	TGTGCCAGCAGTTTAGGAGCAGGGGTTCTGAACACTGAAGCTTTCTTT	CASSLGAGVLNTEAFF
TRBV7-2	TRBJ1-2	NA	TRBD1	TGTGCCAGCAGCTTAGGGGGACAGGGGTCCGGCTACACCTTC	CASSLGGQGSGYTF
TRBV10-3	TRBJ1-2	NA	NA	TGTGCCATCAGTGAGTCGAGAACAGGGACCAACTATGGCTACACCTTC	CAISESRTGTNYGYTF
TRBV5-1	TRBJ1-4	NA	TRBD1	TGCGCCAGCAGCTTGGGGACAGGGGGCGCAACTAATGAAAAACTGTTTTTT	CASSLGTGGATNEKLFF
TRBV6-1	TRBJ1-3	NA	TRBD1	TGTGCCACCCGGGATCAGGGGGCTGGAAACACCATATATTTT	CATRDQGAGNTIYF
TRBV10-3	TRBJ1-1	NA	TRBD1	TGTGCCATCAGTGAGAGGGGACAGGGGGCGAACACTGAAGCTTTCTTT	CAISERGQGANTEAFF
TRBV7-9	TRBJ1-2	NA	NA	TGTGCCAGCAGCGGGGGTGAGGGGGACTATGGCTACACCTTC	CASSGGEGDYGYTF
TRBV6-1	TRBJ2-7	NA	NA	TGTGCCAGCAGTGAAGCGCTTCACGAGCAGTACTTC	CASSEALHEQYF